These 15 T cell receptor beta chains were sequenced from one sample in a study of CD8 T cells in Susac syndrome. The RNA input was about 0.5 to 1 ug, and it was reverse transcribed with random hexamers. TCRdb fed the immunoSEQ multiplex PCR reads into MiXCR, producing one record per CDR3 protein. The sample has 200,000 to 250,000 distinct CDR3 sequences; about 96% are singletons. Sequenced: CD4+ T cells from PBMCs. These receptors originate from a human donor with multiple sclerosis.

The chain links TRBV3-1 to TRBJ2-3, with a weak D call TRBD2 (6 bases). This CDR3 comprises 14 residues. V lost 1 base and J lost 1, with 6 bases in between. CDR1 is LGHDT and CDR2 is YNNKEL in the germline V gene (reference sequence). The CDR3 protein is CASSQAGGTDTQYF. The CDR3 DNA reads TGTGCCAGCAGCCAAGCGGGGGGCACAGATACGCAGTATTTT.

This chain uses TRBV3-1 with TRBJ2-7, with 11 bases lining up with TRBD1. The length of the CDR3 is 15 residues. Germline loops: CDR1 LGHDT, CDR2 YNNKEL (reference sequence). Trimming cost V 0 bases and J 4 bases; bases outside gene matches: 2. Here the CDR3 reads CASSQDGTGGYEQYF. For the CDR3, the DNA is TGTGCCAGCAGCCAAGACGGGACAGGGGGATACGAGCAGTACTTC.

The rearrangement links TRBV3-1 to TRBJ2-3; 7 bases line up with TRBD2. The CDR3 has 16 amino acids. J lost 6 bases, V lost 4 bases, and 13 bases had no gene match. CDR1 is LGHDT, CDR2 YNNKEL, per germline (reference sequence). The CDR3 nucleotides are TGTGCCAGCAGCCCTGCCTATGGACTAGAAAGGGATACGCAGTATTTT. Its translation is CASSPAYGLERDTQYF.

The chain has TRBV3-1 and TRBJ2-5; D uncertain. Looked up from germline, CDR1 is LGHDT and CDR2 is YNNKEL (reference sequence). The CDR3 covers 12 residues. The V gene lost 1 base and the J gene lost 12 bases, with 12 bases spanning the gap. CDR3 protein: CASSQGPAHKYF. The CDR3 nucleotides read TGTGCCAGCAGCCAAGGGCCAGCACATAAGTACTTC.

The chain combines TRBV19 with TRBJ2-7; D ambiguous. Trimming shortened V by 0 bases and J by 2 bases, and 8 bases separated the two germline ends. Germline CDR1 reads LNHDA; CDR2 reads SQIVND (reference sequence). The CDR3 contains 14 residues. The CDR3 bases are TGTGCCAGTAGTATAGACAGGACCGCCTACGAGCAGTACTTC. It yields the protein CASSIDRTAYEQYF.

The chain links TRBV19 to TRBJ2-1; a possible D gene is TRBD1 (6 bases). CDR3 length: 13 residues. The germline V gene encodes CDR1 LNHDA and CDR2 SQIVND (reference sequence). Trimming took off 5 bases at V and 12 bases at J, with 17 bases between the two ends. CDR3 amino acids: CASSEGVGLGQFF. CDR3 DNA: TGTGCCAGTAGTGAGGGGGTCGGGTTGGGGCAGTTCTTC.

The chain is built from TRBV9 and TRBJ2-5, with D perhaps given as TRBD1 or TRBD2 (5 bases each). Trimming removed 0 bases at V and 6 bases at J, with 9 bases between. The germline V gene encodes CDR1 SGDLS and CDR2 YYNGEE. This CDR3 region has 13 residues. The CDR3 region is CASSVGGAQTQYF. The CDR3 coding sequence is TGTGCCAGCAGCGTAGGAGGGGCGCAGACCCAGTACTTC.

V usage is TRBV28 and J usage is TRBJ2-7; 11 bases match TRBD1. Germline V CDR1 and CDR2: MDHEN, SYDVKM. Unmatched junction bases numbered 8, after V lost 5 bases and J lost 5 bases. The CDR3 has 15 amino acids. CDR3 bases: TGTGCCAGCAGTCCGGGACAGGGGGGATGGAACGAGCAGTACTTC. Translated, it gives CASSPGQGGWNEQYF. Drawing the rest from reference TRBV28 and TRBJ2-7, the complete variable domain is DVKVTQSSRYLVKRTGEKVFLECVQDMDHENMFWYRQDPGLGLRLIYFSYDVKMKEKGDIPEGYSVSREKKERFSLILESASTNQTSMYLCASSPGQGGWNEQYFGPGTRLTVT.

The chain employs TRBV15 and TRBJ1-5; 8 positions match TRBD1. Germline CDR1 is LNHNV and CDR2 is YYDKDF (reference sequence). V trimming: 4 bases; J trimming: 6 bases; junction bases outside the gene matches: 8. This CDR3 is built from 15 residues. CDR3 sequence: CATSMGQEGFQPQHF. In DNA, the CDR3 is TGTGCCACCAGCATGGGACAGGAAGGATTTCAGCCCCAGCATTTT.

This clonotype was detected once. The chain links TRBV29-1 to TRBJ2-2, with a weak D call TRBD1 (5 bases). The V and J ends lost 6 bases and 4 bases respectively, with 9 bases between them. The CDR3 contains 12 residues. Germline CDR1 SQVTM, CDR2 ANQGSEA. CDR3 region: CSVGQRTGELFF. The CDR3 nucleotides read TGCAGCGTAGGACAACGCACCGGGGAGCTGTTTTTT.

The J gene is TRBJ2-5, the V gene TRBV7-9, with TRBD2 matching over 12 bases. In germline, CDR1 is SEHNR, CDR2 FQNEAQ (reference sequence). Trimming removed 5 bases from V and 2 bases from J; junction bases left unmatched: 6. CDR3 length equals 16 residues. CDR3 sequence (DNA): TGTGCCAGCAGCCCCGGGACTAGCGGGCCTCAAGAGACCCAGTACTTC. Translated: CASSPGTSGPQETQYF.

This clonotype was seen only once. The chain has TRBV2 and TRBJ2-1, with TRBD2 matching 9 bases. Germline loops: CDR1 SNHLY, CDR2 FYNNEI. This CDR3 region has 15 residues. V dropped 5 bases and J dropped 7; count of bases not matched to a gene: 9. DNA of the CDR3: TGTGCCAGCAGTCAGGCGGCTAGCGGGGTAAATGAGCAGTTCTTC. Protein sequence: CASSQAASGVNEQFF.

V usage is TRBV29-1 and J usage is TRBJ2-1; D might be TRBD1 (6 bases). The CDR3 loop spans 16 amino acids. Trimming stripped 7 bases from V and 7 bases from J, with 26 bases between. CDR1 SQVTM and CDR2 ANQGSEA come from the germline V gene. CDR3 amino acids: CSAVVQGDSLVNEQFF. CDR3 in DNA: TGCAGCGCGGTGGTACAGGGTGATTCATTGGTGAATGAGCAGTTCTTC.

V and J are TRBV12-3 or TRBV12-4 and TRBJ1-1; D might be TRBD1 (5 bases). V was pared by 6 bases and J by 0 bases, with 14 bases between. The CDR3 covers 15 residues. The CDR3 region has the DNA TGTGCCAGCAGCCGGGACCGCCAAATGAACACTGAAGCTTTCTTT. Protein sequence: CASSRDRQMNTEAFF.

The chain is built from TRBV29-1 and TRBJ1-2, with 8 bases that match TRBD1. The CDR3 sequence is 14 residues long. Trimming removed 0 bases from V and 4 bases from J; junction bases left unmatched: 4. Germline CDR1 is SQVTM and CDR2 is ANQGSEA. The CDR3, as DNA: TGCAGCGTTGAAGAAAGGACAGGGAGCTATGGCTACACCTTC. It encodes CSVEERTGSYGYTF. Full variable domain (missing parts from reference TRBV29-1 and TRBJ1-2): SAVISQKPSRDICQRGTSLTIQCQVDSQVTMMFWYRQQPGQSLTLIATANQGSEATYESGFVIDKFPISRPNLTFSTLTVSNMSPEDSSIYLCSVEERTGSYGYTFGSGTRLTVV.